This T cell receptor beta chain was sequenced during a study of blood T cell repertoires in COVID-19. Study-wide background: Specimens from acute and convalescent COVID-19 originated in the United States, Italy and Spain.

Produced via immunoSEQ multiplex PCR; TCRdb's table is partial and in-frame only. The table records 470,000 or so clones, 70% to 90% of them present only once. Those enrolled, adults aged about 18 to 89 years, came from about 24 US areas. The germline gives CDR1 MGHRA, CDR2 YSYEKL. The ends lost 3 bases at V and 5 bases at J; junction bases unmatched: 6. CDR3 length: 15 residues. Sequenced sample: PBMCs or T cells enriched from blood (not recorded which). The rearrangement links TRBV4-1 to TRBJ2-5; 10 bases are shared with TRBD2. The origin of this receptor is a woman younger than 35 with acute COVID-19. The CDR3 loop reads CASSQGGSGRETQYF. The CDR3 DNA reads as TGCGCCAGCAGCCAGGGGGGTAGCGGGAGGGAGACCCAGTACTTC.